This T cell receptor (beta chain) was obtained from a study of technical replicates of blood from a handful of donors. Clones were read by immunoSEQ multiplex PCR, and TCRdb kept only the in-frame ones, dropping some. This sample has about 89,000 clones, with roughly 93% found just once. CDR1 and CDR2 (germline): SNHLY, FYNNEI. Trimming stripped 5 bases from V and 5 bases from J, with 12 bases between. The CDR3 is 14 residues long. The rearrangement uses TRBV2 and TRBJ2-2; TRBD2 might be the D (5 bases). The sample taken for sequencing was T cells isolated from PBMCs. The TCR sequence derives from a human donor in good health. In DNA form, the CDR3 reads TGTGCCAGCAGTCGAGACCGGGAAACCGGGGAGCTGTTTTTT. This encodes CASSRDRETGELFF.